This passage covers 6 T cell receptor beta chains from one sample sequenced in a study of glioma-infiltrating T cells after dendritic cell vaccination. Noted time point: after dendritic cell vaccination, including at tumor progression/relapse. Sequencing used immunoSEQ multiplex PCR; TCRdb keeps in-frame clones, though not all of them. The sample lists some 90,000 clones, approximately 80% occurring once. The sample consisted of blood, taken after dendritic cell vaccination. The receptors shown here come from a human donor with glioblastoma.

This chain links TRBV12-5 with TRBJ2-7; TRBD1 aligns across 8 bases. CDR1 and CDR2 from the germline V gene are LGHNT and FRNRAP. Trimming at V came to 4 bases and at J to 1 base, leaving 6 bases not matched to a gene. The CDR3 contains 15 residues. In DNA form, the CDR3 reads TGTGCTAGTGGTTCTACGGACAGGGAATCCTACGAGCAGTACTTC. Its translation: CASGSTDRESYEQYF. The variable domain in full, with the rest retrieved from reference TRBV12-5 and TRBJ2-7, is DARVTQTPRHKVTEMGQEVTMRCQPILGHNTVFWYRQTMMQGLELLAYFRNRAPLDDSGMPKDRFSAEMPDATLATLKIQPSEPRDSAVYFCASGSTDRESYEQYFGPGTRLTVT.

This clone was picked up a small number of times. The genes are TRBV27 and TRBJ2-7; a possible D gene is TRBD1 (5 bases). The V gene's germline CDR1 is MNHEY and CDR2 SMNVEV (reference sequence). The CDR3 has 13 amino acids. V lost 3 bases, J lost 3 bases, and 9 bases lay in between. CDR3 sequence: CASSFHQGYEQYV. The CDR3 coding sequence is TGTGCCAGCAGTTTTCACCAGGGCTACGAGCAGTACGTC.

The chain recombines TRBV9 with TRBJ2-7; 9 nucleotides agree with TRBD2. V was pared by 0 bases and J by 2 bases, with 3 bases of the junction left unmatched. This CDR3 has 15 amino acids. Germline CDR1 and CDR2: SGDLS and YYNGEE. The CDR3 loop is CASSVEAGGTYEQYF. DNA for the CDR3: TGTGCCAGCAGCGTAGAGGCGGGAGGGACCTACGAGCAGTACTTC.

The chain links TRBV5-1 to TRBJ2-3; D possibly corresponds to TRBD1 (6 bases). Trimming removed 8 bases at V and 1 base at J, with 14 bases between. CDR1 SGHRS and CDR2 YFSETQ come from the germline V gene. The CDR3 loop spans 14 amino acids. The CDR3 bases are TGCGCCAGTCATAGGACAGAAGGCACAGATACGCAGTATTTT. Translating gives CASHRTEGTDTQYF.

This rearrangement joins TRBV5-1 to TRBJ2-3, with 7 bases matching TRBD2. Per the germline V gene, CDR1 is SGHRS and CDR2 is YFSETQ. Trimming cost V 4 bases and J 4 bases; bases outside gene matches: 9. The CDR3 covers 15 residues. In DNA form, the CDR3 reads TGCGCCAGCAGCCGGGGGGAGACCTTCGCAGATACGCAGTATTTT. Translated, it gives CASSRGETFADTQYF.

The chain employs TRBV9 and TRBJ1-3; tentatively, D is TRBD1 (6 bases). Trimming shortened V by 3 bases and J by 2 bases, and 15 bases separated the two germline ends. The CDR3 length is 16 residues. Germline values: CDR1 SGDLS, CDR2 YYNGEE. The CDR3 loop reads CASSAGQRATGNTIYF. For the CDR3, the DNA is TGTGCCAGCAGCGCAGGACAGCGAGCTACTGGAAACACCATATATTTT.